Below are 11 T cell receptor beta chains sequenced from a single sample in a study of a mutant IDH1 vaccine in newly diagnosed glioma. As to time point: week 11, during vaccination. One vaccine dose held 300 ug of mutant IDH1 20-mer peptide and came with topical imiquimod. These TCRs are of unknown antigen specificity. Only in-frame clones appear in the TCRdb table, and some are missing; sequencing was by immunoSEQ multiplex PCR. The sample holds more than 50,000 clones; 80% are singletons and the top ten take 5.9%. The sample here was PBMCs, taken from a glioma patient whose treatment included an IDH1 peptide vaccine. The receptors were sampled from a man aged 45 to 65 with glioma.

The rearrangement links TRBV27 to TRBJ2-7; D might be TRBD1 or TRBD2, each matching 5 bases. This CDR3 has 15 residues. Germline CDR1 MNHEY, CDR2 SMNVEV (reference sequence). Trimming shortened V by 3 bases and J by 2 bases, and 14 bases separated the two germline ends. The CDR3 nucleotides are TGTGCCAGCAGTTTTCGGACTTTGGGGGCCTACGAGCAGTACTTC. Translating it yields CASSFRTLGAYEQYF.

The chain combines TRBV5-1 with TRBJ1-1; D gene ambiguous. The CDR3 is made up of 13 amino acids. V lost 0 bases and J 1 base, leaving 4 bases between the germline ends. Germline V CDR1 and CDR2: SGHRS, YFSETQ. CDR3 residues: CASSLEGNTEAFF. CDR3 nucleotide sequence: TGCGCCAGCAGCTTGGAAGGGAACACTGAAGCTTTCTTT.

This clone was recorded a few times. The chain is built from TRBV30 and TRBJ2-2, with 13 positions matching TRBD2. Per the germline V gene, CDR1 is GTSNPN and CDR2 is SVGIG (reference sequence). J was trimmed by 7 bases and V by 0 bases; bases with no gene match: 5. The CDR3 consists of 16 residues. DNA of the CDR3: TGTGCCTGGAGTGTACTAGCGGGGGGGCCAGGCGGGGAGCTGTTTTTT. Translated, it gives CAWSVLAGGPGGELFF. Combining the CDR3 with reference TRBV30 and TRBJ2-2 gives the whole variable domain SQTIHQWPATLVQPVGSPLSLECTVEGTSNPNLYWYRQAAGRGLQLLFYSVGIGQISSEVPQNLSASRPQDRQFILSSKKLLLSDSGFYLCAWSVLAGGPGGELFFGEGSRLTVL.

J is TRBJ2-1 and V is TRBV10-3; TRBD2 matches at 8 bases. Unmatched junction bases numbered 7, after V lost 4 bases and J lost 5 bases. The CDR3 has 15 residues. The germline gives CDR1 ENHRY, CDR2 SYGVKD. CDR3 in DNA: TGTGCCATCAGTGGGGGGGGTAGCGGGAACAATGAGCAGTTCTTC. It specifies CAISGGGSGNNEQFF.

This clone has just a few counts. This CDR3 is CASSQDYSRSEAFF. The DNA of the CDR3 is TGCGCCAGCAGCCAAGATTATTCCAGGAGTGAAGCTTTCTTT. The chain carries TRBV4-3 and TRBJ1-1; D remains unclear. CDR1 and CDR2 from the germline V gene are LGHNA and YSLEER. The CDR3 is 14 residues long. V shed 0 bases and J shed 7 bases, with 12 bases lying between them.

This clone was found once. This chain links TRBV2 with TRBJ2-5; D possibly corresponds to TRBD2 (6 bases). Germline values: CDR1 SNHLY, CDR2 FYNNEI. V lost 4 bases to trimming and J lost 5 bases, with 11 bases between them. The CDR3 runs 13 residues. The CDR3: CASSVLAVETQYF. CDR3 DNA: TGTGCCAGCAGTGTCTTAGCGGTCGAGACCCAGTACTTC. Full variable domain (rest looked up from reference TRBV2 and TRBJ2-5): EPEVTQTPSHQVTQMGQEVILRCVPISNHLYFYWYRQILGQKVEFLVSFYNNEISEKSEIFDDQFSVERPDGSNFTLKIRSTKLEDSAMYFCASSVLAVETQYFGPGTRLLVL.

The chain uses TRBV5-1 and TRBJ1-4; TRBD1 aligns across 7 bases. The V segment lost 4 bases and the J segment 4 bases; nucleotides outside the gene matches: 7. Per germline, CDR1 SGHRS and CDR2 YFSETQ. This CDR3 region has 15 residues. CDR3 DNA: TGCGCCAGCAGCACCGGGACAGCGCTTAATGAAAAACTGTTTTTT. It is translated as CASSTGTALNEKLFF.

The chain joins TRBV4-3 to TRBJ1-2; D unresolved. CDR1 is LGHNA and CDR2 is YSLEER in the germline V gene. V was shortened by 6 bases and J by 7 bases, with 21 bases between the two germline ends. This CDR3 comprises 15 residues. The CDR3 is CASSRTVRPPGGYTF. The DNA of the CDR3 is TGCGCCAGCAGTCGTACGGTCCGGCCTCCGGGTGGCTACACCTTC.

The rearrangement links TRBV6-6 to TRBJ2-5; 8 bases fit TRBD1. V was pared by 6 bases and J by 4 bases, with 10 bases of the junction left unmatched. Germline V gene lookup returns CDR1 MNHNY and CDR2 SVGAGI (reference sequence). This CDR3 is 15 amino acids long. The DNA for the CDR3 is TGTGCCAGCAGCTACCGACAGGGGTCGGGAGAGACCCAGTACTTC. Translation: CASSYRQGSGETQYF.

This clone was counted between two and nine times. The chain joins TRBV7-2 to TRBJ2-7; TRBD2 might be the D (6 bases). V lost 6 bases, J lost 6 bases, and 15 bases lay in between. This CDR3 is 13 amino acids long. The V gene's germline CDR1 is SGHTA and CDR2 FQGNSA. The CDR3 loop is CASSYSGGAEQYF. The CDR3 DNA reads TGTGCCAGCAGTTATAGCGGTGGGGCCGAGCAGTACTTC.

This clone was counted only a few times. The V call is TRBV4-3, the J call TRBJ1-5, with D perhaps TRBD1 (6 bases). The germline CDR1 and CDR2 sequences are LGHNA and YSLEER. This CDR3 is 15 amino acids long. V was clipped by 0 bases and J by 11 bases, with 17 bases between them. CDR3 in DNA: TGCGCCAGCAGCCAAGATGGTTCAGGGGCCTGGGCCCAGCATTTT. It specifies CASSQDGSGAWAQHF.